This entry lists 6 T cell receptor beta chains sequenced from one sample in a study of blood T cell repertoires in COVID-19. Clones were sequenced by immunoSEQ multiplex PCR, and TCRdb holds only the in-frame ones, with some missing. The data show 100,000 to 150,000 clones, around nine tenths seen once. The sequencing sample was made of peripheral blood. These TCRs come from a woman aged 70-85 years with COVID-19, enrolled during active disease.

This chain connects TRBV18 to TRBJ1-1, with TRBD1 as a possible D gene (6 bases). The CDR3 extends over 14 amino acids. V was shortened by 8 bases and J by 2 bases, with 15 bases between the two germline ends. The germline V gene has CDR1 KGHSH and CDR2 LQKENI. CDR3 residues: CASTFGGLNTEAFF. CDR3 DNA sequence: TGTGCCAGCACCTTTGGGGGCCTCAACACTGAAGCTTTCTTT.

The chain carries TRBV30 and TRBJ2-7, with D perhaps TRBD2 (5 bases). Trimming left V 2 bases short and J 7 bases short, with 12 bases between. The length of the CDR3 is 12 residues. CDR1 is GTSNPN, CDR2 SVGIG, per germline (reference sequence). CDR3 coding DNA: TGTGCCTGGAGTCCGGGGAGTGGAGAGCAGTACTTC. Residues: CAWSPGSGEQYF.

The chain uses TRBV2 and TRBJ1-5; 10 bases align to TRBD1. V dropped 7 bases and J dropped 4; count of bases not matched to a gene: 1. Germline V lookup: CDR1 SNHLY, CDR2 FYNNEI. The CDR3 covers 13 residues. The CDR3 region has the DNA TGTGCCAGCATGGACAGGGGGAATCAGCCCCAGCATTTT. The encoded protein is CASMDRGNQPQHF.

The chain links TRBV7-2 to TRBJ2-3; 11 bases line up with TRBD2. V lost 5 bases, J lost 5 bases, and 15 bases stayed unmatched. CDR1 SGHTA and CDR2 FQGNSA come from the germline V gene. The CDR3 spans 18 residues. The CDR3 sequence: CASSIRLAGNPTRDTQYF. In nucleotides, the CDR3 is TGTGCCAGCAGCATCAGACTAGCGGGGAACCCCACACGAGATACGCAGTATTTT.

Only one count was recorded for this clone. The rearrangement joins TRBV2 to TRBJ2-2; TRBD2 might be the D (6 bases). Germline V lookup: CDR1 SNHLY, CDR2 FYNNEI. V lost 2 bases and J 1 base, leaving 14 bases between the germline ends. The CDR3 runs to 17 residues. In DNA, the CDR3 is TGTGCCAGCAGTGAATATCGCGGGGCCCGGAACACCGGGGAGCTGTTTTTT. As protein: CASSEYRGARNTGELFF.

This clone was counted a single time. This chain connects TRBV3-1 (or the pseudogene TRBV3-2) to TRBJ2-5, with 9 bases aligning to TRBD1. Trimming took 4 bases from V and 7 from J; bases not matched to a gene: 13. CDR1 and CDR2 from the germline V gene are LGHDT and YNNKEL (reference sequence). The length of the CDR3 is 16 residues. The CDR3: CASSPWTGAGRGTQYF. The CDR3 DNA sequence: TGTGCCAGCAGCCCGTGGACAGGGGCGGGGAGGGGGACCCAGTACTTC.